The rows below give T cell receptor beta chains drawn from one sample of a study of T cells in Graves' hyperthyroidism and ophthalmopathy. TCRdb passed the multiplex PCR reads through MiXCR, listing each CDR3 protein once. Seen here are 690,000 or so distinct CDR3 sequences, around 20% observed once, and the top ten hold approximately 15%. The sequenced material came from blood. These receptors were collected from a woman aged 45-65 years with Graves' hyperthyroidism that later progressed to Graves' ophthalmopathy. Each CDR3 is given with its conserved first and last residue. A D gene is named only where the DNA matches it firmly. Expanded clones get a size class; other rows say once, few or many, or leave the size out.

v_gene	d_gene	j_gene	abundance	CDR3aa	CDR3nt
TRBV2	NA	TRBJ1-5	many	CASSEDTQPQHF	TGTGCCAGCAGTGAGGACACTCAGCCCCAGCATTTT
TRBV3-1	NA	TRBJ2-1	many	CASSWDESSYNEQFF	TGTGCCAGCAGCTGGGACGAGAGCTCCTACAATGAGCAGTTCTTC
TRBV27	TRBD1	TRBJ1-4	NA	CASPLRTGLGKVRKLFF	TGTGCCAGCCCGCTACGGACAGGGCTGGGTAAGGTCCGAAAACTGTTTTTT
TRBV2	NA	TRBJ1-2	NA	CASRGNPGASPF	TGTGCCAGCAGGGGGAACCCAGGGGCCTCCCCCTTC
TRBV3-1	TRBD2	TRBJ2-1	NA	CASSRLAGGRNEQFF	TGTGCCAGCAGCCGTCTTGCGGGGGGTCGCAATGAGCAGTTCTTC
TRBV5-1	TRBD2	TRBJ2-2	NA	CASSGGDYFAGELFF	TGCGCCAGCAGCGGGGGGGACTATTTCGCCGGGGAGCTGTTTTTT
TRBV9	TRBD2	TRBJ2-1	NA	CASSVGLAGEQFF	TGTGCCAGCAGCGTGGGACTAGCCGGTGAGCAGTTCTTC
TRBV5-6	TRBD2	TRBJ2-1	NA	CASSLLLAVTYNEQFF	TGTGCCAGCAGCCTATTACTAGCGGTGACCTACAATGAGCAGTTCTTC
TRBV5-1	TRBD1	TRBJ1-6	few	CASGQGARDSPLHF	TGCGCCAGCGGACAGGGGGCTAGGGACTCACCCCTCCACTTT
TRBV19	TRBD2	TRBJ2-3	NA	CATRLARGSSGGFTQYF	TGTGCCACTAGACTCGCCCGAGGGTCTAGCGGGGGTTTTACGCAGTATTTT
TRBV18	NA	TRBJ1-2	few	CASSPNSTYGYTF	TGTGCCAGCTCACCAAACAGCACCTATGGCTACACCTTC
TRBV12-3/TRBV12-4	TRBD2	TRBJ2-3	many	CASSPHRGDTDTQYF	TGTGCCAGCAGTCCTCACCGGGGGGACACAGATACGCAGTATTTT
TRBV18	TRBD1	TRBJ1-4	many	CASSPGGTGNEKLFF	TGTGCCAGCTCCCCCGGCGGGACAGGAAATGAAAAACTGTTTTTT
TRBV20-1	NA	TRBJ1-5	many	CSARAWREGVGNQPQHF	TGCAGTGCTAGAGCCTGGAGGGAGGGGGTCGGCAATCAGCCCCAGCATTTT
TRBV20-1	NA	TRBJ2-7	many	CSASPPAYYEQYF	TGCAGTGCCAGCCCCCCGGCTTACTACGAGCAGTACTTC
TRBV5-6	TRBD1	TRBJ1-2	NA	CASRKTGTENNYGYTF	TGTGCCAGCAGAAAGACCGGGACAGAGAATAACTATGGCTACACCTTC
TRBV7-2	NA	TRBJ2-2	many	CASSLVRNTGELFF	TGTGCCAGCAGCTTAGTACGGAACACCGGGGAGCTGTTTTTT
TRBV12-3/TRBV12-4	NA	TRBJ1-1	many	CASSSNRVKDTEAFF	TGTGCCAGCAGTTCCAACAGGGTCAAAGACACTGAAGCTTTCTTT
TRBV6-1	NA	TRBJ1-1	many	CASSEVVGYTEAFF	TGTGCCAGCAGTGAAGTAGTTGGGTACACTGAAGCTTTCTTT
TRBV5-1	NA	TRBJ2-1	NA	CASSWRGGLSYNEQFF	TGCGCCAGCAGCTGGAGGGGGGGACTCTCCTACAATGAGCAGTTCTTC
TRBV27	NA	TRBJ1-2	NA	CASGGRVEGYTF	TGTGCCAGCGGGGGTAGGGTCGAGGGCTACACCTTC
TRBV20-1	NA	TRBJ2-7	many	CSARDRDTFEQYF	TGCAGTGCTAGAGATAGGGACACCTTCGAGCAGTACTTC
TRBV10-3	NA	TRBJ1-1	many	CAITSQTRDTEAFF	TGTGCCATCACGTCCCAGACCCGGGATACTGAAGCTTTCTTT
TRBV6-2/TRBV6-3	NA	TRBJ2-5	NA	CASSYDSRRPETQYF	TGTGCCAGCAGTTACGACTCCCGCAGGCCAGAGACCCAGTACTTC
TRBV27	NA	TRBJ2-5	few	CASSSPIQETQYF	TGTGCCAGCAGTTCACCCATCCAAGAGACCCAGTACTTC
TRBV27	NA	TRBJ2-2	many	CASSPSGARNTGELFF	TGTGCCAGCAGTCCCTCGGGGGCCCGAAACACCGGGGAGCTGTTTTTT
TRBV20-1	TRBD1	TRBJ2-7	NA	CSARDRVASYEQYF	TGCAGTGCTAGGGACAGGGTAGCCTCCTACGAGCAGTACTTC
TRBV3-1	TRBD1	TRBJ2-1	NA	CASSSRQGPYNEQFF	TGTGCCAGCAGCTCCCGACAGGGGCCCTACAATGAGCAGTTCTTC
TRBV20-1	NA	TRBJ2-3	many	CSAREPKGTDTQYF	TGCAGTGCTAGAGAACCAAAGGGCACAGATACGCAGTATTTT
TRBV5-1	NA	TRBJ1-1	many	CASSLSPTNTEAFF	TGCGCCAGCAGCTTGTCCCCCACGAACACTGAAGCTTTCTTT